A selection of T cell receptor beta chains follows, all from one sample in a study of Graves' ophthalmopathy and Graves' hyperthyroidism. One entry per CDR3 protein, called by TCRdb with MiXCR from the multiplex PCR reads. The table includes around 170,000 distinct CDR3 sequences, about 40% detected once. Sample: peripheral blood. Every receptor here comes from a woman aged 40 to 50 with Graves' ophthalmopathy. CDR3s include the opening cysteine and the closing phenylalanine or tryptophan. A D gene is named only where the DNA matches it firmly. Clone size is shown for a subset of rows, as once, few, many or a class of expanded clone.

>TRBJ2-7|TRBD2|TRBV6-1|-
CASKGGTYEQYF
TGTGCCAGCAAGGGAGGGACCTACGAGCAGTACTTC
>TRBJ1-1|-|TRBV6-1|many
CASNGGWVTEAFF
TGTGCCAGCAATGGAGGGTGGGTCACTGAAGCTTTCTTT
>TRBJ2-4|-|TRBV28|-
CASSRNGAKNIQYF
TGTGCCAGCAGCCGAAACGGGGCCAAAAACATTCAGTACTTC
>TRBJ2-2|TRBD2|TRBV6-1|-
CASRMTSGNTGELFF
TGTGCCAGCAGAATGACTAGCGGAAACACCGGGGAGCTGTTTTTT
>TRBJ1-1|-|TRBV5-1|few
CASSPGRGEAFF
TGCGCCAGCAGCCCAGGGAGAGGTGAAGCTTTCTTT
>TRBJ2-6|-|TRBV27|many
CASAGLSGANVLTF
TGTGCCAGCGCAGGATTATCTGGGGCCAACGTCCTGACTTTC
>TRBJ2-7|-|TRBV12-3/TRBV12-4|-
CASRHLPQGEYEQYF
TGTGCCAGCAGACACTTACCCCAAGGGGAATACGAGCAGTACTTC
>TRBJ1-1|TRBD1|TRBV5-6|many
CASRRTGAGNTEAFF
TGTGCCAGCAGGAGGACAGGGGCAGGGAACACTGAAGCTTTCTTT
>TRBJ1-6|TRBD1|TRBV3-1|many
CASSHRDRNNSPLHF
TGTGCCAGCAGCCACCGGGACAGGAATAATTCACCCCTCCACTTT
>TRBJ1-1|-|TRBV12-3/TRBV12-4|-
CASSRQNMNTEAFF
TGTGCCAGCAGTCGACAGAATATGAACACTGAAGCTTTCTTT